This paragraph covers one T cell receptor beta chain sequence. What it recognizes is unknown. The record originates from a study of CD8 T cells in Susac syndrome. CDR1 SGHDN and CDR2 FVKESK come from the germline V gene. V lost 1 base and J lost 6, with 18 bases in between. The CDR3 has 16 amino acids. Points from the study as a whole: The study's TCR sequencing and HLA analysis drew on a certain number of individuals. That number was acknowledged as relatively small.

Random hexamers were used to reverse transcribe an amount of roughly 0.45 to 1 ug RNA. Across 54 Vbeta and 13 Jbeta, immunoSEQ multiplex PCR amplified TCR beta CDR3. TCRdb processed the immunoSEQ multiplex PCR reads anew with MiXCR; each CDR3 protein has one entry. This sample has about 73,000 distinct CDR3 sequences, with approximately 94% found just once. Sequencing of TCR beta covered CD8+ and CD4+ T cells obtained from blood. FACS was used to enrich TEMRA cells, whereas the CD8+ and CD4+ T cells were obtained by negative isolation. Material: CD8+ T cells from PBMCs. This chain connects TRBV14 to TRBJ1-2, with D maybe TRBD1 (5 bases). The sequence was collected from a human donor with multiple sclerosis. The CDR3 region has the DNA TGTGCCAGCAGCCAAGTACGCGGGGGGATGTACGATGGCTACACCTTC. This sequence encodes CASSQVRGGMYDGYTF.